What follows describes a single T cell receptor (beta chain). Its cognate antigen is unknown. Whole-study results and caveats: Greatest tumor Treg TCR overlap was with tumor naive CD4+ cells.

After constant-region reverse-primer amplification, full-length variable regions underwent semi-nested PCR with Nested Universal Primer A. Using its own MiXCR run on the 5' RACE reads, TCRdb lists one record per CDR3 protein. Of roughly 45,000 distinct CDR3 sequences in the sample, 30% were seen once. The sample consisted of tumor-infiltrating memory CD4+ T cells sorted from the breast tumor. Subset defined: memory CD4+ T cells, CD4+CD45RO+CD25-. This clonotype originated in a female donor with breast cancer.

The CDR3 nucleotides are TGTGCCAGCAGTTTACCACAGGGTTCTGGGGCCAACGTCCTGACTTTC. It codes for CASSLPQGSGANVLTF. This rearrangement joins TRBV28 to TRBJ2-6; D may be TRBD1 (6 bases). The V and J ends lost 2 bases and 1 base respectively, with 9 bases between them. The germline gives CDR1 MDHEN, CDR2 SYDVKM. The CDR3 extends over 16 amino acids.